The 22 T cell receptor beta chains presented below share a single source sample, sequenced in a study of blood T cells in healthy people across ages (dated by TCRdb to between 2014 and 2017). Receptors were amplified or captured by 5' RACE. Sequencing took place on an Illumina HiSeq 2500. The second PCR ran for about 6 to 11 cycles and used a J-beta primer mix along with a sample-barcoded 5' primer. The public reads were quality trimmed at Q25 with fastp and then assembled into clones with MiXCR by TCRdb, keeping productive beta chains. Each CDR3 protein gets just one entry, which takes the most common genes and DNA from the rows behind it. Recorded for this sample are around 1.7 million distinct CDR3 sequences; 28% of them occurred a single time. 7% to 9% of the sample goes to the ten largest clones. The sample was blood. The origin of the receptors is a woman under 40 in good health.

The chain links TRBV7-2 to TRBJ2-1; D tentatively reads TRBD1 or TRBD2 (5 bases each). This CDR3 region has 12 residues. V was clipped by 5 bases and J by 10 bases, with 12 bases between them. Germline assignment: CDR1 SGHTA and CDR2 FQGNSA. The CDR3 DNA is TGTGCCAGCAGCGGATCGGGGCTAGAGCAGTTCTTC. Its translation is CASSGSGLEQFF.

The V and J genes are TRBV5-1 and TRBJ2-2; possibly TRBD2 for D (6 bases). Germline V gene data show CDR1 as SGHRS and CDR2 as YFSETQ. Trimming pared 1 base from V and 6 bases from J, leaving 10 bases between. The CDR3 sequence is 14 residues long. The CDR3 region is CASSLSREAGELFF. Written as DNA, the CDR3 is TGCGCCAGCAGCTTGAGTAGGGAGGCCGGGGAGCTGTTTTTT.

This clonotype came up many times. The V call is TRBV7-7, the J call TRBJ2-1; D unresolved. The ends were cut back, 5 bases at V and 10 bases at J, with 18 bases in the middle. In germline, CDR1 is SSHAT, CDR2 FNYEAQ (reference sequence). This CDR3 is 14 amino acids long. The chain's CDR3 is CASSPEHLDREQFF. Here the CDR3 DNA reads TGTGCCAGCAGCCCAGAACACCTTGACCGGGAGCAGTTCTTC.

V usage is TRBV2 and J usage is TRBJ2-5; 9 bases fit TRBD2. CDR1 and CDR2 from the germline V gene are SNHLY and FYNNEI. The J segment lost 0 bases and the V segment lost 5 bases, leaving 4 bases of the junction unmatched. This CDR3 has 15 residues. The CDR3 coding sequence is TGTGCCAGCAGTTGGACTAGCGCTTACCAAGAGACCCAGTACTTC. Protein sequence: CASSWTSAYQETQYF.

The rearrangement uses TRBV9 and TRBJ1-2, with a tentative D call TRBD1 (6 bases). This CDR3 comprises 14 residues. V was cut by 3 bases and J by 7 bases, with 16 bases left in between. Per the germline V gene, CDR1 is SGDLS and CDR2 is YYNGEE. The CDR3 protein is CASSAQAGESGYTF. As DNA, the CDR3 is TGTGCCAGCAGCGCCCAAGCAGGGGAGAGTGGCTACACCTTC.

This clonotype was detected ten times or more. The chain couples TRBV2 to TRBJ2-6; D gene unclear. In germline, CDR1 is SNHLY, CDR2 FYNNEI. The CDR3 length is 16 residues. Trimming took off 1 base at V and 4 bases at J, with 11 bases between the two ends. The CDR3 DNA sequence: TGTGCCAGCAGTGAAGGTAGTGGTCTGGGGGCCAACGTCCTGACTTTC. Protein sequence: CASSEGSGLGANVLTF.

The V call is TRBV5-1, the J call TRBJ2-3, with 8 bases identical to TRBD1. The V gene end was trimmed by 5 bases and the J gene end by 8 bases; junction bases not matched to a gene: 16. Looked up from germline, CDR1 is SGHRS and CDR2 is YFSETQ. The CDR3 runs to 16 residues. The CDR3 sequence: CASSAPVGQGQRTQYF. The CDR3 region has the DNA TGCGCCAGCAGTGCACCGGTAGGACAGGGTCAGCGTACGCAGTATTTT.

This clonotype has only a few counts. The chain is built from TRBV7-9 and TRBJ2-3; 8 positions agree with TRBD2. J gave up 5 bases and V 5 bases, and 12 bases lay outside the gene matches. CDR1 and CDR2 from the germline V gene are SEHNR and FQNEAQ (reference sequence). This CDR3 is built from 16 residues. This CDR3 reads CASSPPGGLGRDTQYF. CDR3 DNA sequence: TGTGCCAGCAGCCCGCCGGGAGGGCTCGGGAGAGATACGCAGTATTTT.

This clonotype was counted between two and nine times. The V call is TRBV15, the J call TRBJ2-7; TRBD2 matches 10 bases. The germline V gene encodes CDR1 LNHNV and CDR2 YYDKDF (reference sequence). Trimming at V came to 9 bases and at J to 7 bases, leaving 18 bases not matched to a gene. The CDR3 runs 16 residues. The DNA of the CDR3 is TGTGCCACTCAGGCCATCCTAGCGGGAGACGGCAATGAGCAGTACTTC. Protein product: CATQAILAGDGNEQYF.

The chain joins TRBV5-1 to TRBJ2-7; 9 nucleotides align to TRBD1. CDR1 SGHRS and CDR2 YFSETQ come from the germline V gene. V gave up 0 bases and J gave up 5 bases; unmatched junction bases: 6. There are 15 residues in the CDR3. CDR3: CASSLAEGQGHEQYF. DNA of the CDR3: TGCGCCAGCAGCTTGGCAGAGGGACAGGGTCACGAGCAGTACTTC.

This clonotype occurred a few times. The CDR3: CSVEPQETQYF. The CDR3 nucleotides read TGCAGCGTTGAGCCGCAAGAGACCCAGTACTTC. The chain couples TRBV29-1 to TRBJ2-5, with D unresolved. This CDR3 spans 11 amino acids. Between the trimmed V and J ends, which lost 3 bases and 2 bases, there was a span of 4 bases. CDR1 is SQVTM and CDR2 is ANQGSEA in the germline V gene.

Turning to this clonotype: A much larger clone differs from this one at a single base, so this may be a read error. The V call is TRBV7-2, the J call TRBJ2-7; possibly TRBD2 for D (6 bases). Germline CDR1 reads SGHTA; CDR2 reads FQGNSA. This CDR3 has 15 amino acids. CDR3: CASSLAGQANYKQYF. The CDR3 nucleotides are TGTGCCAGCAGCTTGGCGGGGCAGGCTAACTACAAGCAGTACTTC.

This clonotype has a handful of counts. This rearrangement joins TRBV30 to TRBJ1-2; D remains unclear. Germline V CDR1 and CDR2: GTSNPN, SVGIG (reference sequence). Trimming pared 5 bases from V and 1 base from J, leaving 11 bases between. The CDR3 totals 13 residues. In DNA form, the CDR3 reads TGTGCCTGGGAGGAGGGCCTTAACTATGGCTACACCTTC. Translated, it gives CAWEEGLNYGYTF.

The V and J genes are TRBV6-5 and TRBJ1-6; TRBD1 aligns across 8 bases. The CDR3 has 14 residues. The V gene's germline CDR1 is MNHEY and CDR2 SVGAGI. With 2 bases clipped from V and 9 bases from J, the junction kept 3 bases outside the gene matches. The DNA of the CDR3 is TGTGCCAGCAGTTACGGGGACAGGACTTCACCCCTCCACTTT. This codes for CASSYGDRTSPLHF.

V and J are TRBV15 and TRBJ2-3; TRBD2 is a possible D gene (7 bases). Trimming left V 0 bases short and J 3 bases short, with 25 bases between. CDR1 and CDR2 from the germline V gene are LNHNV and YYDKDF (reference sequence). There are 20 residues in the CDR3. CDR3 bases: TGTGCCACCAGCAGAGATAGTAATGCCCGGGGGGCGGTCGGAACAGATACGCAGTATTTT. Translated, it gives CATSRDSNARGAVGTDTQYF.

On this clonotype: This clone may be a read error of a much larger clone one base away. The rearrangement uses TRBV6-5 and TRBJ2-1; D is perhaps TRBD1 or TRBD2 (6 bases each). Germline V lookup: CDR1 MNHEY, CDR2 SVGAGI. The V and J ends lost 7 bases and 3 bases respectively, with 13 bases between them. The CDR3 spans 14 residues. Here the CDR3 DNA reads TGTGCCAGCACGGGGGCAGGCATCTACAATGAGCAGTTCTTC. Its translation: CASTGAGIYNEQFF.

The chain carries TRBV30 and TRBJ2-1; 7 positions match TRBD2. The V segment lost 2 bases and the J segment 9 bases; nucleotides outside the gene matches: 13. Germline values: CDR1 GTSNPN, CDR2 SVGIG (reference sequence). The CDR3 runs 15 residues. This chain's CDR3 is CAWSPRTGGSAEQFF. In DNA, the CDR3 is TGTGCCTGGAGTCCTCGGACTGGCGGGAGCGCTGAGCAGTTCTTC.

This clonotype was counted between two and nine times. The chain carries TRBV12-3 or TRBV12-4 and TRBJ1-5; 9 nucleotides agree with TRBD1. With V trimmed by 4 bases and J by 6 bases, 4 bases remained unmatched. The CDR3 runs 14 residues. CDR3 nucleotide sequence: TGTGCCAGCAGTTATCGGACAGGGGTTCAGCCCCAGCATTTT. It encodes CASSYRTGVQPQHF.

This clonotype was counted only a few times. This chain uses TRBV27 with TRBJ1-2, with 8 bases that match TRBD1. The CDR3 covers 16 residues. V was clipped by 8 bases and J by 5 bases; unmatched bases: 16. Germline CDR1 is MNHEY and CDR2 is SMNVEV (reference sequence). CDR3 residues: CASGPGQVGSRYGYTF. In DNA form, the CDR3 reads TGTGCCAGCGGTCCGGGACAGGTGGGGTCACGGTATGGCTACACCTTC.

This clonotype was seen a handful of times. The chain uses TRBV11-2 and TRBJ1-4; D is undetermined. The CDR3 is 14 amino acids. Germline lookup yields CDR1 SGHAT and CDR2 FQNNGV. The V end was cut by 8 bases, the J end by 8 bases, with 18 bases between. In DNA, the CDR3 is TGTGCCAGCTCGGACGGGTTAGGAGGAGAAAAACTGTTTTTT. It translates to CASSDGLGGEKLFF.

A remark on this clonotype: One end of the junction varies from germline; a read error may be responsible. The chain carries TRBV14 and TRBJ2-5, with D perhaps TRBD1 or TRBD2 (5 bases each). Germline lookup yields CDR1 SGHDN and CDR2 FVKESK. This CDR3 spans 16 amino acids. CDR3 sequence reads: CVSSQGFRDAQETQYF. Here the CDR3 DNA reads TGTGTCAGCAGCCAAGGATTCCGGGACGCCCAAGAGACCCAGTACTTC.

The chain links TRBV20-1 to TRBJ1-2; D is uncertain. CDR1 and CDR2 from the germline V gene are DFQATT and SNEGSKA (reference sequence). V dropped 2 bases and J dropped 1 base, with 11 bases sitting between them. The CDR3 spans 14 residues. CDR3 in amino acids: CSARLGAGNYGYTF. CDR3 sequence (DNA): TGCAGTGCTAGACTCGGCGCGGGTAACTATGGCTACACCTTC.